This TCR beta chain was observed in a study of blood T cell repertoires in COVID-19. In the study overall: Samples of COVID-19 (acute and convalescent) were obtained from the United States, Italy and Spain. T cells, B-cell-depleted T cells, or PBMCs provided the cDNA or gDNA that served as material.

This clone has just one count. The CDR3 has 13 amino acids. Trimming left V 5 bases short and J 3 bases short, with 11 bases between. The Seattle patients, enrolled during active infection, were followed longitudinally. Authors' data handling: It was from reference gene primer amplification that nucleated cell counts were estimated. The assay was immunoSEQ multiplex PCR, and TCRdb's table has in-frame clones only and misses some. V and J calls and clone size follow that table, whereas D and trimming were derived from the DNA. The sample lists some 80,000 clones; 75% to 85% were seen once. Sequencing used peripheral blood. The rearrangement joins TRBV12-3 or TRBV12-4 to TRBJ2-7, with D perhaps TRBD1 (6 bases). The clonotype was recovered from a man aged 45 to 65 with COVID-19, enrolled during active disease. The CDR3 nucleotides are TGTGCCAGCAGTCCCGGGACACACTACGAGCAGTACTTC. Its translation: CASSPGTHYEQYF.